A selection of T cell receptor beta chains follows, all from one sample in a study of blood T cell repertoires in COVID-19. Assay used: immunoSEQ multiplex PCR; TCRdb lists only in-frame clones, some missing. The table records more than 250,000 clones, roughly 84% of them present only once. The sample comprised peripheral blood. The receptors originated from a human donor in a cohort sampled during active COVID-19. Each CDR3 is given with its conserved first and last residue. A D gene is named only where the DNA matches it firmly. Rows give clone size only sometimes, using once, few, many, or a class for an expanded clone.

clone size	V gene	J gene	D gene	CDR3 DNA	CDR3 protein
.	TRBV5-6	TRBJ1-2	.	TGTGCCAGCAGCTTGGTGGTACAGGACTATGGCTACACCTTC	CASSLVVQDYGYTF
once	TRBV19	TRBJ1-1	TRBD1	TGTGCCAGTAGTATAATAAGGACAGGGGAGGACACTGAAGCTTTCTTT	CASSIIRTGEDTEAFF
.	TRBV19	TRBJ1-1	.	TGTGCCAGTAGTTCTCGCCCCGGGGTCGGGGGGAACACTGAAGCTTTCTTT	CASSSRPGVGGNTEAFF
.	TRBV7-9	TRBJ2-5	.	TGTGCCAGCAGCTCCGGGACACCTAAAGAGACCCAGTACTTC	CASSSGTPKETQYF
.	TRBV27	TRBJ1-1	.	TGTGCCAGTAGAATCACTGGCACAGCAAACACTGAAGCTTTCTTT	CASRITGTANTEAFF
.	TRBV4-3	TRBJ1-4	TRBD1	TGCGCCAGCAGCCCCGGGACAGTCAATCTAATTGAAAAACTGTTTTTT	CASSPGTVNLIEKLFF
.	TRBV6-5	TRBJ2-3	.	TGTGCCAGCAGTTACTCGAGAGGAAGCACAGATACGCAGTATTTT	CASSYSRGSTDTQYF
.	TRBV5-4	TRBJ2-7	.	TGTGCCAGCAGCTCCGGAGAGAGGACCTACGAGCAGTACTTC	CASSSGERTYEQYF
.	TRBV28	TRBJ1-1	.	TGTGCCAGCAGGGACGGGGGATTGAACACTGAAGCTTTCTTT	CASRDGGLNTEAFF
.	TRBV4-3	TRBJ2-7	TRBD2	TGCGCCAGCAGCCAAGATACTAGCGGGGTGTACGAGCAGTACTTC	CASSQDTSGVYEQYF
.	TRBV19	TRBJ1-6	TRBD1	TGTGCCAGTTCTAGAGGGACAGGGGGCTCACCCCTCCACTTT	CASSRGTGGSPLHF
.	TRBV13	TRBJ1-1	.	TGTGCCAGCAGTCTGGGGGGGGCCACTGAAGCTTTCTTT	CASSLGGATEAFF
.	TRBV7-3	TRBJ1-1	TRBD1	TGTGCCAGCAGCCGACAGGGAATGTCTGAAGCTTTCTTT	CASSRQGMSEAFF
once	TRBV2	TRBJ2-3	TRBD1	TGTGCCAGCAGGGAAGGGACAGGGTTTATTACAGATACGCAGTATTTT	CASREGTGFITDTQYF
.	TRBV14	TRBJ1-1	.	TGTGCCAGCAGCCCCTACAGGTCCTCGCGGGGGACTGAAGCTTTCTTT	CASSPYRSSRGTEAFF
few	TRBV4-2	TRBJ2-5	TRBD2	TGTGCCAGCAGCCAAGGGACTAGCGGGGGGGTGGAGACCCAGTACTTC	CASSQGTSGGVETQYF
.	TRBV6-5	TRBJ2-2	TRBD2	TGTGCCAGCAGAGCCGGGACTAGCTATATCGGGGAGCTGTTTTTT	CASRAGTSYIGELFF
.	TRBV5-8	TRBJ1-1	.	TGTGCCAGCAGCTTTAGGGGTATAAGCTTCTTT	CASSFRGISFF
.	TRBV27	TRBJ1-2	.	TGTGCCAGCAGTTTAAGGGGGAACTATGGCTACACCTTC	CASSLRGNYGYTF
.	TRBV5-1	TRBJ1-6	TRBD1	TGCGCCAGCAGCTTTGAACAGGGGGGTTCACCCCTCCACTTT	CASSFEQGGSPLHF
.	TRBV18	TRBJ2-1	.	TGTGCCAGCTCACCACCGAGGGTCCTTGACAGGCGGGCATCCTACAATGAGCAGTTCTTC	CASSPPRVLDRRASYNEQFF
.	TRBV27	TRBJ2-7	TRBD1	TGTGCCAGCAGTCCCACAGGGGCCCCATACTACGAGCAGTACTTC	CASSPTGAPYYEQYF
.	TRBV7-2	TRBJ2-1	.	TGTGCCAGCAGCTTAGTGGCGGGTCCCTACAATGAGCAGTTCTTC	CASSLVAGPYNEQFF
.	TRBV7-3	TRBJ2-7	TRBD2	TGTGCCAGCAGCATCCTAGCGGGCCCTACTAGCGAGCAGTACTTC	CASSILAGPTSEQYF
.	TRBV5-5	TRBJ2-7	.	TGTGCCAGCAGCTTCGAACGATCACAATCCTACGAGCAGTACTTC	CASSFERSQSYEQYF
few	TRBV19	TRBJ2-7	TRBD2	TGTGCCAGTAGCGAGACCGGGGGACTAGCGGGAAGCGAGCAGTACTTC	CASSETGGLAGSEQYF
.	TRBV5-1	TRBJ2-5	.	TGCGCCAGCAGGTATAGCGTCATAGGGGAGACCCAGTACTTC	CASRYSVIGETQYF
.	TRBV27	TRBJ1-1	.	TGTGCCAGCAGTTTAAACAGGGTCACTGAAGCTTTCTTT	CASSLNRVTEAFF
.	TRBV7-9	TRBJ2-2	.	TGTGCCAGCAGCGAAACGACTGTCACCGGGGAGCTGTTTTTT	CASSETTVTGELFF
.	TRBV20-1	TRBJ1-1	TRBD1	TGCAGTGCTAGTGATCCCGATCCAGGACAGGTGGCCACTGAAGCTTTCTTT	CSASDPDPGQVATEAFF
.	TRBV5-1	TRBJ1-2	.	TGCGCCAGCAGCTTGTCTGGTTGGGACTCCTATGGCTACACCTTC	CASSLSGWDSYGYTF
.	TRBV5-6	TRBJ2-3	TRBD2	TGTGCCAGCAGCCACACTAGCGCAGATACGCAGTATTTT	CASSHTSADTQYF
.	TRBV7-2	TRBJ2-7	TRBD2	TGTGCCAGCAGCTTAGAGGGTACTAGCGGGAGCTACGAGCAGTACTTC	CASSLEGTSGSYEQYF